A single sample is the source of the 21 T cell receptor beta chains below, sequenced in a study of blood T cells in healthy people across ages. Together with a sample-barcoded 5' primer, a J-beta primer mix was included in a second PCR lasting about 6 to 12 cycles. In TCRdb, the 5' RACE reads were re-called with MiXCR into one record per CDR3 protein. The repertoire consists of 700,000 to 950,000 distinct CDR3 sequences, with nearly 60% occurring once and the leading ten covering 20% to 25%. Material: blood. These receptor sequences come from a young man in good health.

The chain is built from TRBV7-2 and TRBJ2-1; D is undetermined. CDR1 SGHTA and CDR2 FQGNSA come from the germline V gene. CDR3 length equals 17 residues. Trimming took off 4 bases at V and 4 bases at J, with 20 bases between the two ends. The CDR3 region is CASSSSLTLSSYNEQFF. CDR3 coding DNA: TGTGCCAGCAGCTCCTCCCTAACCCTGTCTTCTTACAATGAGCAGTTCTTC.

CDR3 sequence: CSAPGELNYGYTF. Here the CDR3 DNA reads TGCAGTGCTCCAGGGGAGTTGAACTATGGCTACACCTTC. The chain is built from TRBV20-1 and TRBJ1-2; TRBD1 is a possible D gene (6 bases). Germline V gives CDR1 DFQATT, CDR2 SNEGSKA (reference sequence). Trimming pared 5 bases from V and 2 bases from J, leaving 12 bases between. The CDR3 has 13 amino acids.

This clonotype was counted between two and nine times. The chain is built from TRBV5-1 and TRBJ2-7, with 7 bases that match TRBD1. The CDR3 is 15 amino acids. Germline values: CDR1 SGHRS, CDR2 YFSETQ. The junction had 9 bases not matched to a gene; V was cut back by 4 bases and J by 2 bases. The CDR3 reads CASSLSGQNTYEQYF. The CDR3, as DNA: TGCGCCAGCAGCCTTTCGGGACAGAACACCTACGAGCAGTACTTC.

The rearrangement joins TRBV7-2 to TRBJ1-6; TRBD1 might be the D (5 bases). Germline loops: CDR1 SGHTA, CDR2 FQGNSA. This CDR3 is built from 17 residues. V was shortened by 5 bases and J by 8 bases, with 22 bases between the two germline ends. The CDR3 sequence is CASSDARGVGNYSPLHF. CDR3 DNA: TGTGCCAGCAGCGATGCAAGGGGAGTCGGGAATTATTCACCCCTCCACTTT.

This chain connects TRBV20-1 to TRBJ2-3, with D perhaps matching TRBD1 (5 bases). The V end was cut by 0 bases, the J end by 1 base, with 23 bases between. The CDR3 totals 19 residues. Germline CDR1 DFQATT, CDR2 SNEGSKA (reference sequence). CDR3 bases: TGCAGTGCTAGAGATGGATTCAATAGACAGCTCCTTCGCACAGATACGCAGTATTTT. The encoded protein is CSARDGFNRQLLRTDTQYF.

This clonotype was counted once. This sequence joins TRBV20-1 and TRBJ1-6; no clear D. V was clipped by 3 bases and J by 0 bases, with 12 bases between them. The CDR3 covers 16 residues. Germline V gives CDR1 DFQATT, CDR2 SNEGSKA (reference sequence). CDR3 amino acids: CSASYSKSSYNSPLHF. For the CDR3, the DNA is TGCAGTGCTAGCTACAGCAAAAGCTCCTATAATTCACCCCTCCACTTT.

V usage is TRBV6-1 and J usage is TRBJ1-1; no reliable D call. Deletions cut 8 bases from V and 3 bases from J, with 28 bases between. This CDR3 region has 18 residues. Germline CDR1 MNHNS, CDR2 SASEGT. The CDR3 nucleotides are TGTGCCAGCTTTGGAGTCTCAGGAGGGAGCCTATGGGACACTGAAGCTTTCTTT. Amino acids: CASFGVSGGSLWDTEAFF.

Many counts were recorded for this clonotype. V and J are TRBV5-1 and TRBJ1-6, with a weak D call TRBD1 (5 bases). This CDR3 is 14 amino acids long. With 3 bases removed from V and 4 bases from J, the gap between germline ends came to 8 bases. The germline V gene encodes CDR1 SGHRS and CDR2 YFSETQ. Here the CDR3 reads CASSSQGYNSPLHF. The CDR3 DNA sequence: TGCGCCAGCAGCTCTCAGGGATATAATTCACCCCTCCACTTT.

This sequence joins TRBV5-6 and TRBJ1-1; no clear D gene. The length of the CDR3 is 15 residues. CDR1 and CDR2 (germline): SGHDT, YYEEEE. V was trimmed by 0 bases and J by 0 bases, leaving 9 bases between them. The CDR3 nucleotides read TGTGCCAGCAGCTTGGGTGCGGCTATGAACACTGAAGCTTTCTTT. Amino acids: CASSLGAAMNTEAFF. The full variable domain, rest sourced from reference TRBV5-6 and TRBJ1-1, is DAGVTQSPTHLIKTRGQQVTLRCSPKSGHDTVSWYQQALGQGPQFIFQYYEEEERQRGNFPDRFSGHQFPNYSSELNVNALLLGDSALYLCASSLGAAMNTEAFFGQGTRLTVV.

This clonotype was picked up a small number of times. The genes are TRBV4-3 and TRBJ2-5, with 10 bases lining up with TRBD1. The CDR3 covers 16 residues. Trimming removed 2 bases from V and 5 bases from J; junction bases left unmatched: 8. CDR1 and CDR2 (germline): LGHNA, YSLEER. The DNA for the CDR3 is TGCGCCAGCAGCCAAACCCCGACAGGGGGCGGGGAGACCCAGTACTTC. This codes for CASSQTPTGGGETQYF.

This sequence joins TRBV4-3 and TRBJ2-5; D uncertain. Trimming left V 0 bases short and J 0 bases short, with 8 bases between. The CDR3 contains 15 residues. Germline CDR1 and CDR2: LGHNA and YSLEER. CDR3 amino acids: CASSQDLADQETQYF. CDR3 DNA: TGCGCCAGCAGCCAAGATTTGGCAGACCAAGAGACCCAGTACTTC.

This clonotype was counted a single time. The chain links TRBV11-1 to TRBJ1-1; D is undetermined. The CDR3 consists of 11 residues. CDR1 and CDR2 (germline): SGHAT, FQDESV (reference sequence). V was clipped by 6 bases and J by 3 bases, with 5 bases between them. CDR3 nucleotides: TGTGCCAGCAGGAAAGACACTGAAGCTTTCTTT. Its translation is CASRKDTEAFF.

The chain links TRBV20-1 to TRBJ1-2; 8 bases fit TRBD1. V was clipped by 6 bases and J by 3 bases; unmatched bases: 3. The germline CDR1 and CDR2 sequences are DFQATT and SNEGSKA (reference sequence). The CDR3 covers 12 residues. The CDR3 here is CSATGAYYGYTF. The CDR3 DNA reads as TGCAGTGCGACAGGGGCTTACTATGGCTACACCTTC.

The V call is TRBV6-5, the J call TRBJ2-1, with 7 bases lining up with TRBD2. CDR1 is MNHEY, CDR2 SVGAGI, per germline. V dropped 5 bases and J dropped 8; count of bases not matched to a gene: 6. The CDR3 has 13 amino acids. CDR3 sequence reads: CASSGLTSDEQFF. The CDR3 bases are TGTGCCAGCAGTGGATTAACTAGCGATGAGCAGTTCTTC.

This clonotype was found a few times. The rearrangement links TRBV29-1 to TRBJ2-3, with 7 bases identical to TRBD2. Germline V gene lookup returns CDR1 SQVTM and CDR2 ANQGSEA. The CDR3 is 13 residues long. J gave up 2 bases and V 5 bases, and 4 bases lay outside the gene matches. The CDR3 spells CSVRREFTDTQYF. The DNA of the CDR3 is TGCAGCGTTAGGCGGGAGTTCACAGATACGCAGTATTTT.

This chain joins TRBV28 and TRBJ2-7; perhaps D is TRBD1 or TRBD2 (5 bases each). V was pared by 8 bases and J by 3 bases, with 17 bases between. The CDR3 extends over 14 amino acids. CDR1 MDHEN and CDR2 SYDVKM come from the germline V gene. CDR3 bases: TGTGCCAGCGGGGTTCGGGACGCCGGCTACGAGCAGTACTTC. Its protein product is CASGVRDAGYEQYF.

The CDR3 here is CASSLRRDSPLHF. The CDR3 nucleotides read TGTGCCAGCAGTTTACGACGGGATTCACCCCTCCACTTT. The J gene is TRBJ1-6, the V gene TRBV6-2 or TRBV6-3; D unresolved. Germline loops: CDR1 MNHEY, CDR2 SVGEGT. With 4 bases removed from V and 8 bases from J, the gap between germline ends came to 9 bases. The CDR3 length is 13 residues.

The chain carries TRBV7-2 and TRBJ2-7; 10 bases agree with TRBD2. The DNA end is a closer match to TRBJ2-4, so the J assignment may be wrong. Germline assignment: CDR1 SGHTA and CDR2 FQGNSA. The CDR3 runs 15 residues. The CDR3 here is CAIRVSLAGVNIQYF. In nucleotides, the CDR3 is TGTGCCATCCGAGTTTCCCTAGCGGGGGTAAACATTCAGTACTTC.

The J gene is TRBJ2-5, the V gene TRBV4-3; D tentatively reads TRBD1 or TRBD2 (5 bases each). Germline-derived CDR1 and CDR2 are LGHNA and YSLEER. Trimming took off 0 bases at V and 4 bases at J, with 12 bases between the two ends. The CDR3 runs 15 residues. In DNA, the CDR3 is TGCGCCAGCAGCCAAGATCGGGCAGGGACAGAGACCCAGTACTTC. Encoded protein: CASSQDRAGTETQYF.

The chain has TRBV20-1 and TRBJ2-3; the match to TRBD2 covers 7 bases. J gave up 2 bases and V 0 bases, and 11 bases lay outside the gene matches. CDR3 length equals 17 residues. Germline values: CDR1 DFQATT, CDR2 SNEGSKA (reference sequence). The CDR3 coding sequence is TGCAGTGCTAGAGATGATCTAGCGGCCATCCTCACAGATACGCAGTATTTT. This gives the protein CSARDDLAAILTDTQYF.

This clonotype was counted between two and nine times. This rearrangement joins TRBV7-9 to TRBJ1-4; D gene ambiguous. The CDR3 is 12 amino acids. The germline V gene has CDR1 SEHNR and CDR2 FQNEAQ (reference sequence). The V and J ends lost 3 bases and 7 bases respectively, with 6 bases between them. CDR3 DNA sequence: TGTGCCAGCAGCTTCGGTGGTGAAAAACTGTTTTTT. This translates into CASSFGGEKLFF.